The clone carrying this TCR beta chain was observed at least ten times. No antigen is known for it. The CDR3 consists of 15 residues. Trimming left V 2 bases short and J 12 bases short, with 17 bases between. Germline V gives CDR1 SNHLY, CDR2 FYNNEI. The data were taken from a study of Graves' ophthalmopathy and Graves' hyperthyroidism. Findings of the study overall: At about 69% sensitivity and 72.22% specificity, the model predicted progression of the ophthalmopathy. In blood, most expanded thyroid clonotypes above 0.001 frequency were also detected.

The authors amplified TCR beta CDR3 regions, and they did so from RNA transcripts for repertoire sequencing. Investigators did first-round RT-PCR with HTBI primers, then second-round multiplex PCR. TCRdb recomputed calls from the multiplex PCR reads with MiXCR, one row per CDR3 protein. The sample records around 670,000 distinct CDR3 sequences, approximately 40% being singletons. A volume of approximately 10 ml of fresh peripheral blood supplied the PBMCs. V is TRBV2 and J is TRBJ2-6; the D is unclear. The sample taken for sequencing was peripheral blood. The clonotype was recovered from an adult man with Graves' ophthalmopathy. The CDR3 nucleotides read TGTGCCAGCAGTGAATCTGGGCAGACCTCGCCCGTCCTGACTTTC. Translated, it gives CASSESGQTSPVLTF.